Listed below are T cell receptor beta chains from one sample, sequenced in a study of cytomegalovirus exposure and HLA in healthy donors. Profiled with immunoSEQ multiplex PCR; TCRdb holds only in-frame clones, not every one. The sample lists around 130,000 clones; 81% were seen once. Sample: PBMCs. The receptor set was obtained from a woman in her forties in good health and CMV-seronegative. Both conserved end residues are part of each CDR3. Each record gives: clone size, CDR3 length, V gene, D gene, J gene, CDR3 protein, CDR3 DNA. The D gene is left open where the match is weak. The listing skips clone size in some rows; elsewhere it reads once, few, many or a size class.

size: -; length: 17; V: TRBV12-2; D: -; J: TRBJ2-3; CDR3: CASRSERLAVSTDTQYF; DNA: TGTGCAAGTCGCTCCGAAAGACTAGCGGTTAGCACAGATACGCAGTATTTT
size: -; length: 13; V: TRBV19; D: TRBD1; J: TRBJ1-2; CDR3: CASSGGAKDGYTF; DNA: TGTGCCAGTTCAGGGGGCGCGAAGGATGGCTACACCTTC
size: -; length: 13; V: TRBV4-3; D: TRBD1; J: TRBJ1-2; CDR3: CASSLGTGDGYTF; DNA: TGCGCCAGCAGCCTAGGGACAGGGGATGGCTACACCTTC
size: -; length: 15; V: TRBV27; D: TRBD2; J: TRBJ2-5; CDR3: CASSLGGDLEETQYF; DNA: TGTGCCAGCAGTTTAGGGGGGGACTTAGAAGAGACCCAGTACTTC
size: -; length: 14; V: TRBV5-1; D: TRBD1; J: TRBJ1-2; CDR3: CASSQDRGGYGYTF; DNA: TGCGCCAGCAGCCAGGACAGGGGAGGATATGGCTACACCTTC
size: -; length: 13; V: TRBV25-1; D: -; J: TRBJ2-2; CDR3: CASSDTNTGELFF; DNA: TGTGCCAGCAGTGATACGAACACCGGGGAGCTGTTTTTT
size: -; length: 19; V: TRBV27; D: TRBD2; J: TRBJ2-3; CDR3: CASSFTAGGRFYSTDTQYF; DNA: TGTGCCAGCAGTTTTACCGCGGGGGGCCGATTCTATAGCACAGATACGCAGTATTTT
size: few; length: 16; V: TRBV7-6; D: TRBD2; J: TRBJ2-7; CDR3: CASSQELAGAPYEQYF; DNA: TGTGCCAGCAGCCAAGAACTAGCGGGAGCCCCCTACGAGCAGTACTTC
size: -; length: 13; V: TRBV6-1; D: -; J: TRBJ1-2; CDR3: CATTGLTNYGYTF; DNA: TGTGCCACCACAGGGCTAACTAACTATGGCTACACCTTC
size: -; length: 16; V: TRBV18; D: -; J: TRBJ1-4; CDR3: CASSPIRLATNEKLFF; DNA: TGTGCCAGCTCACCGATTAGACTTGCAACTAATGAAAAACTGTTTTTT
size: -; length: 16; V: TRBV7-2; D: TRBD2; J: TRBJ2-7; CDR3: CASSLPSGRASYEQYF; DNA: TGTGCCAGCAGCTTACCTAGCGGGAGGGCCTCCTACGAGCAGTACTTC
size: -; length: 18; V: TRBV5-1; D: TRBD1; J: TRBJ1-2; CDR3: CASSLAGDSGYSNYGYTF; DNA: TGCGCCAGCAGCTTGGCGGGGGACAGCGGATATTCTAACTATGGCTACACCTTC
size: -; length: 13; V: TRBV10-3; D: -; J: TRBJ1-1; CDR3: CAISDTVDTEAFF; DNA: TGTGCCATCAGTGATACGGTGGACACTGAAGCTTTCTTT
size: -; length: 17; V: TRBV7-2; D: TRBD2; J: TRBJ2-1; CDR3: CASSLRVGGRFYNEQFF; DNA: TGTGCCAGCAGCCTCAGAGTGGGCGGGAGATTTTACAATGAGCAGTTCTTC
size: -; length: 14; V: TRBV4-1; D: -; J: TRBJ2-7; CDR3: CASSQGGSDYEQYF; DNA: TGCGCCAGCAGCCAGGGAGGTAGCGACTACGAGCAGTACTTC
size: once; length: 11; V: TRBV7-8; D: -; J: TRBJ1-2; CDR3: CASQGSYGYTF; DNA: TGTGCCAGTCAGGGGAGCTATGGCTACACCTTC
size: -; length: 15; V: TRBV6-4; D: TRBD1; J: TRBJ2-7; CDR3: CASSTLDRETYEQYF; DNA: TGTGCCAGCAGCACCCTAGACAGGGAAACCTACGAGCAGTACTTC
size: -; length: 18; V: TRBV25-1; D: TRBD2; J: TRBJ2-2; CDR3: CASSKGTSGGRNTGELFF; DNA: TGTGCCAGCAGTAAAGGGACTAGCGGGGGACGGAACACCGGGGAGCTGTTTTTT
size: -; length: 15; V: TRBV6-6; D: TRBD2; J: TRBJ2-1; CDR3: CASRRLASSSDEQFF; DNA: TGTGCCAGCAGAAGACTAGCGTCTTCGAGCGATGAGCAGTTCTTC
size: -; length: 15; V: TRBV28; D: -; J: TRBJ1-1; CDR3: CASSPLGAGRTEAFF; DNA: TGTGCCAGCAGTCCACTTGGGGCAGGGAGGACTGAAGCTTTCTTT
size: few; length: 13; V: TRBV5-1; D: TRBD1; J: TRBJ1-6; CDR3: CASRGTVNSPLHF; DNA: TGCGCCAGCAGGGGGACAGTCAATTCACCCCTCCACTTT
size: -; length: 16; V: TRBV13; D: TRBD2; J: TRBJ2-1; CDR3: CASSLIGAGGFGEQFF; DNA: TGTGCCAGCAGCTTGATAGGGGCGGGGGGCTTCGGTGAGCAGTTCTTC
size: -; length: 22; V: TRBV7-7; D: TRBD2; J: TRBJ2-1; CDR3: CASSSPTGGTSGCQSSYNEQFF; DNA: TGTGCTAGCAGCTCACCAACCGGCGGGACTAGCGGGTGCCAGAGCTCCTACAATGAGCAGTTCTTC
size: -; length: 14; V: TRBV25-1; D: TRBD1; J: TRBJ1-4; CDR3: CASRAQGANEKLFF; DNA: TGTGCCAGCCGGGCCCAGGGGGCAAATGAAAAACTGTTTTTT
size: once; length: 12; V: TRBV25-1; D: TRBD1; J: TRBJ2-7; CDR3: CTSGTGVGEQYF; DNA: TGTACCTCCGGGACAGGGGTGGGCGAGCAGTACTTC
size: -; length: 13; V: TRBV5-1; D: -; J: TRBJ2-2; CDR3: CASSFTFGGELFF; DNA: TGCGCCAGCAGCTTCACCTTCGGCGGGGAGCTGTTTTTT
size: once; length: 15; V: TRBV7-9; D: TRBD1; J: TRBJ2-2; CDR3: CASSQRQGNTGELFF; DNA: TGTGCCAGCAGCCAAAGACAGGGGAACACCGGGGAGCTGTTTTTT
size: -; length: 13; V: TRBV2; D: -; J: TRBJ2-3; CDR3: CASSLDSTDTQYF; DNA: TGTGCCAGCAGTCTAGACTCCACAGATACGCAGTATTTT
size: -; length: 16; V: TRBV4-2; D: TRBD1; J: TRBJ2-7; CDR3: CASSPETGTGGTEQYF; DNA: TGTGCCAGCAGCCCGGAAACCGGGACAGGGGGCACCGAGCAGTACTTC
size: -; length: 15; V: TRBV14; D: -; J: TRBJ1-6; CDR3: CASSRLWQANSPLHF; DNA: TGTGCCAGCAGCCGGCTTTGGCAGGCTAATTCACCCCTCCACTTT
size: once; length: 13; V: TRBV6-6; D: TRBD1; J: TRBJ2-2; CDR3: CASTDRVTGELFF; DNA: TGTGCCAGCACCGACAGGGTCACCGGGGAGCTGTTTTTT
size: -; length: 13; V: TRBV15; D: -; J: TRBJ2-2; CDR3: CATSKREVGELFF; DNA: TGTGCCACCAGCAAAAGGGAGGTCGGGGAGCTGTTTTTT
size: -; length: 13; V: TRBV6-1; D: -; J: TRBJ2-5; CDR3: CASSANRGGTQYF; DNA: TGTGCCAGCAGTGCGAACAGGGGAGGGACCCAGTACTTC
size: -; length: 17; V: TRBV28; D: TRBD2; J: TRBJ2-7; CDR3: CASSLLAPGTITYEQYF; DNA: TGTGCCAGCAGTTTATTGGCCCCCGGGACTATAACCTACGAGCAGTACTTC
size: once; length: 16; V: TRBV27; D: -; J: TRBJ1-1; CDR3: CASSSGWEGRNTEAFF; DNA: TGTGCCAGCAGTTCGGGTTGGGAGGGGCGGAACACTGAAGCTTTCTTT
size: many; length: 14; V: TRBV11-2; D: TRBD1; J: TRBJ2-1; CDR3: CASSPGTGDNEQFF; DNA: TGTGCCAGCAGCCCCGGGACAGGGGACAATGAGCAGTTCTTC
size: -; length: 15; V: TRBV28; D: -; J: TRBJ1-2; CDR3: CASSPQGKTNYGYTF; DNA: TGTGCCAGCAGCCCTCAGGGGAAAACTAACTATGGCTACACCTTC
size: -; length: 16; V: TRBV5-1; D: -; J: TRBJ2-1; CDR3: CASSLELAPYSNEQFF; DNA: TGCGCCAGCAGCTTGGAACTAGCCCCGTATTCCAATGAGCAGTTCTTC
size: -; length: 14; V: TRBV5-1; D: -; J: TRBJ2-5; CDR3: CASSFGDGVETQYF; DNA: TGCGCCAGCAGCTTTGGAGACGGGGTGGAGACCCAGTACTTC
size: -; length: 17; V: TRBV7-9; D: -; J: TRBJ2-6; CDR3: CASSYLYGGSGANVLTF; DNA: TGTGCCAGCAGCTACCTTTATGGGGGGAGTGGGGCCAACGTCCTGACTTTC
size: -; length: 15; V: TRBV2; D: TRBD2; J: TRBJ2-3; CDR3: CASRRGTSGTDTQYF; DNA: TGTGCCAGCAGGAGGGGAACTAGCGGCACAGATACGCAGTATTTT
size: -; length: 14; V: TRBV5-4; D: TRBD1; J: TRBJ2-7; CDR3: CASSWTGGAYEQYF; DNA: TGTGCCAGCAGCTGGACAGGGGGCGCCTACGAGCAGTACTTC
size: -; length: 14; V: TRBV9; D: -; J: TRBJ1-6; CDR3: CASSQDSYNSPLHF; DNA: TGTGCCAGCAGCCAAGACAGCTATAATTCACCCCTCCACTTT